The present TCR beta chain was sequenced within a study of vaccination effects on CD4 cells after COVID-19. Antigen-specific CD4+ T cells were expanded (with viral peptide pools) by the ViraFEST assay ahead of sequencing. Having been cultured for ten to eleven days, the cells underwent CD4+ T cell isolation. Two doses of BNT162b2 or mRNA-1273 vaccine were administered to participants. Vaccine recipients had no previous SARS-CoV-2 infection; their nucleocapsid antibodies were negative. IL-2 medium was substituted for half the medium on days 3 and 7. Sequenced by immunoSEQ multiplex PCR; TCRdb stores in-frame clones only, minus some. The sample has around 23,000 clones, 65% to 85% seen once. This CDR3 has 13 amino acids. V shed 2 bases, J shed 2 bases, and the junction held 2 bases outside the gene matches. Germline CDR1 is GTSNPN and CDR2 is SVGIG (reference sequence). This clone rates as medium-sized (0.01 to 0.1%). Its antigen is currently unknown.

This rearrangement joins TRBV30 to TRBJ1-1; 7 bases fit TRBD1. The sample here was CD4+ T cells from PBMCs cultured with HCoV-229E spike peptides, taken after COVID-19 vaccination. The receptor's source is a human donor who received a COVID-19 vaccine. CDR3 nucleotides: TGTGCCTGGAGTAGGGACAGTAACACTGAAGCTTTCTTT. Its translation: CAWSRDSNTEAFF.